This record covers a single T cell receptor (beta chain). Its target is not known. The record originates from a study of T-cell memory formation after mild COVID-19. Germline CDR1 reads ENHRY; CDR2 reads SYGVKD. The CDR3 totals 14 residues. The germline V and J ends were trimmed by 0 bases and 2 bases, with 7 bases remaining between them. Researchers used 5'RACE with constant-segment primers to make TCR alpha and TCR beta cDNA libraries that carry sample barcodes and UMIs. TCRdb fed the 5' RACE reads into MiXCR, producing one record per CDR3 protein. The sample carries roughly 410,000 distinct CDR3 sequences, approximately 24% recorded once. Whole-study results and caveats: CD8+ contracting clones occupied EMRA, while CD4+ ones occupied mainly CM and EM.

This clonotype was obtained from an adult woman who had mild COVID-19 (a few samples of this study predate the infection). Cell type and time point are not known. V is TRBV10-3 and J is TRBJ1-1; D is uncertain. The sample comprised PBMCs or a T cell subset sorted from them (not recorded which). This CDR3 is CAISESGGNTEAFF. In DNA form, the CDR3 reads TGTGCCATCAGTGAGTCTGGAGGTAACACTGAAGCTTTCTTT.